This note documents a single T cell receptor (beta chain) sequence. Which antigen it targets is not known. No much larger clonotype is one base removed from it; base qualities were not supplied. From cysteine to phenylalanine, the CDR3 is 16 amino acids long. The retained sequence is limited to the CDR3, 48 bases, with the frame set at the first base. V loses 5 bases at its end and J loses 6 bases; junction bases beyond the gene matches: 13. CDR1 and CDR2 are drawn from the germline V gene (reference sequence): LNHNV, YYDKDF. TCR beta CDR3 regions were sequenced from DNA using the immunoSEQ Assay. The original pipeline was this. To compute T cell density, TCR beta template counts were normalized to usable DNA, which was estimated by amplifying housekeeping genes. The preseqR package was used to estimate richness by extrapolating to 400,000 templates for PBMC samples and to 120,000 templates for tissue samples. Clonality was calculated as one minus Pielou's evenness. Tissue-enriched TCRs were identified through differential abundance testing performed on productive amino-acid clonotypes, with a minimum total count of 5 and an alpha of 0.1. The Jaccard Index and the Morisita Overlap Index were used to quantify repertoire overlap between compartments. GLIPH clustered TCR beta CDR3s with public tetramer-defined viral CDR3s; viral motifs required at least three viral sequences plus V-gene enrichment. Entries here come from immuneACCESS through TCRdb and include only in-frame sequences with V and J called. Some clones fail to appear in such tables; in the studies checked, an unresolved V gene covers under half of the shortfall, and the cause of the remainder is unknown. V and J calls and clone size come straight from that table; D and trimming were deduced from the DNA. The sample table shows more than 9,000 clones, and under 50% are seen once. The ten biggest clones cover less than 4% of the sample.

The sample originates from a study of T cells in localized non-small cell lung cancer (dated by TCRdb to about 2020). Broadly, across the study: T cell repertoires of approximately 250 early-stage NSCLC patients were analyzed, with tumors being compared against uninvolved tumor-adjacent lungs. Of the NSCLC patients, about 130 were male and approximately 110 were female, and the mean age was approximately 66 years. The cohort consisted of approximately 240 treatment-naive NSCLC patients whose localized lung tumors had been resected. General findings and caveats noted by the study authors: The highest T cell clonality was observed in uninvolved tumor-adjacent lung, where clonality exceeded that of tumor, suggesting that antigenic responses were more focused in uninvolved tumor-adjacent lung. Of the top 100 tumor clones, a median of roughly 56 were detected in paired uninvolved adjacent lung; 28 were also among that lung's top 100. Longer overall survival was associated with higher blood T cell density, whereas shorter survival was associated with higher adjacent-lung clonality. Because the study design was exploratory, TCR variables were selected using unadjusted p-values without false-discovery rate correction. Because multi-region tumor sequencing was not performed, intratumor heterogeneity could not be ruled out.

This TCR was sampled from a woman aged 35 to 70 with stage I lung adenocarcinoma. This chain joins TRBV15 to TRBJ2-3; 8 central nucleotides agree with TRBD2. The sample in question was lymph node tissue, obtained before any cancer treatment. The bases are TGTGCCACCAGCGGGACTAGGATGGCCCCCTCGGATACGCAGTATTTT. This sequence encodes CATSGTRMAPSDTQYF.